The next 27 T cell receptor beta chains were all read from a single sample in a study of identical twins. TCRdb ran MiXCR on the 5' RACE reads and lists one entry per CDR3 protein. This sample has roughly 700,000 distinct CDR3 sequences, with 8.6% found just once. The data were also submitted as part of a second study, on yellow fever vaccine responses in identical twins.

What was sequenced was PBMCs. Source of these receptors: a woman aged 18-29 years in good health.

The table lists this clonotype with many counts. J is TRBJ2-7 and V is TRBV29-1; D not certain. Trimming cost V 2 bases and J 2 bases, with 19 bases left between them. Germline CDR1 SQVTM, CDR2 ANQGSEA. The CDR3 totals 16 residues. CDR3 amino acids: CSVENGLRDLPYEQYF. The CDR3 DNA follows: TGCAGCGTTGAAAACGGGTTAAGGGATCTTCCCTACGAGCAGTACTTC.

This clonotype has only a few counts. The CDR3, as DNA: TGTGCCAGCAGTGGGACAGGGCAACCTGGGGCCAACGTCCTGACTTTC. Translated: CASSGTGQPGANVLTF. The chain uses TRBV28 and TRBJ2-6; 9 bases fit TRBD1. V shed 5 bases and J 2 bases; nucleotides not matched to a gene: 4. The germline gives CDR1 MDHEN, CDR2 SYDVKM. CDR3 length: 16 amino acids.

The chain recombines TRBV9 with TRBJ2-2; D gene unclear. The germline gives CDR1 SGDLS, CDR2 YYNGEE. The CDR3 runs 12 residues. Trimming stripped 0 bases from V and 10 bases from J, with 7 bases between. The chain's CDR3 is CASSVVFSELFF. Written as DNA, the CDR3 is TGTGCCAGCAGCGTAGTGTTTTCGGAGCTGTTTTTT. Filled out from reference TRBV9 and TRBJ2-2, the complete variable domain reads DSGVTQTPKHLITATGQRVTLRCSPRSGDLSVYWYQQSLDQGLQFLIQYYNGEERAKGNILERFSAQQFPDLHSELNLSSLELGDSALYFCASSVVFSELFFGEGSRLTVL.

In this sample, this clonotype turned up many times. The chain links TRBV29-1 to TRBJ2-7, with 10 nucleotides matching TRBD2. The V gene end was trimmed by 0 bases and the J gene end by 2 bases; junction bases not matched to a gene: 1. The CDR3 contains 14 residues. Germline CDR1 SQVTM, CDR2 ANQGSEA. The CDR3 DNA is TGCAGCGTTGAAGATAGCGGGGGGCCCTACGAGCAGTACTTC. Protein sequence: CSVEDSGGPYEQYF.

The genes are TRBV5-5 and TRBJ2-5; perhaps TRBD2 as D (7 bases). Trimming removed 0 bases at V and 7 bases at J, with 13 bases between. The CDR3 runs 14 residues. Germline CDR1 reads SGHKS; CDR2 reads YYEKEE (reference sequence). CDR3 in amino acids: CASSLAGGVATQYF. The CDR3 DNA reads TGTGCCAGCAGCTTGGCGGGGGGCGTGGCGACCCAGTACTTC.

This sequence joins TRBV24-1 and TRBJ2-5; possible D gene TRBD1, 8 bases. The CDR3 is 16 amino acids. Germline-derived CDR1 and CDR2 are KGHDR and SFDVKD. V shed 4 bases and J shed 1 base, with 15 bases lying between them. The CDR3 region has the DNA TGTGCCACCAGTGACCCGACAGGGGAGGGCCAAGAGACCCAGTACTTC. It yields the protein CATSDPTGEGQETQYF.

The chain combines TRBV7-8 with TRBJ2-2; TRBD2 matches 8 bases. J gave up 1 base and V 5 bases, and 3 bases lay outside the gene matches. This CDR3 has 15 residues. The germline CDR1 and CDR2 sequences are SGHVS and FQNEAQ. CDR3: CASSQAGVNTGELFF. The CDR3 coding sequence is TGTGCCAGCAGCCAAGCGGGGGTGAACACCGGGGAGCTGTTTTTT.

The chain links TRBV7-3 to TRBJ2-5; D is ambiguous. With 8 bases removed from V and 2 bases from J, the gap between germline ends came to 12 bases. This CDR3 is 13 amino acids long. Per germline, CDR1 SGHTA and CDR2 FQGTGA. Here the CDR3 DNA reads TGTGCCAGCGCCGGCGGTAGACAAGAGACCCAGTACTTC. It encodes CASAGGRQETQYF.

This clonotype came up a few times. The chain uses TRBV5-1 and TRBJ2-1; 14 bases match TRBD2. The ends lost 4 bases at V and 3 bases at J; junction bases unmatched: 9. Germline V gives CDR1 SGHRS, CDR2 YFSETQ. CDR3 length: 18 amino acids. CDR3 sequence: CASSPGLAGGQYYNEQFF. DNA for the CDR3: TGCGCCAGCAGCCCCGGACTAGCGGGGGGTCAGTACTACAATGAGCAGTTCTTC.

This clonotype showed up many times. This chain links TRBV29-1 with TRBJ2-2; possible D gene TRBD1, 5 bases. CDR3 length: 13 amino acids. Germline assignment: CDR1 SQVTM and CDR2 ANQGSEA. With 6 bases removed from V and 1 base from J, the gap between germline ends came to 9 bases. Here the CDR3 reads CSVATGNTGELFF. CDR3 bases: TGCAGCGTCGCAACAGGGAACACCGGGGAGCTGTTTTTT.

J is TRBJ2-7 and V is TRBV7-9, with 8 nucleotides matching TRBD1. This CDR3 spans 16 amino acids. The ends lost 0 bases at V and 4 bases at J; junction bases unmatched: 8. The germline V gene has CDR1 SEHNR and CDR2 FQNEAQ (reference sequence). Written as DNA, the CDR3 is TGTGCCAGCAGCTTAGCCCCGGGACAGGTTTCGTACGAGCAGTACTTC. Its translation: CASSLAPGQVSYEQYF.

The CDR3, as DNA: TGTGCCAGCAGCTTGGCCGGGACAGGGAAAAACATTCAGTACTTC. Protein product: CASSLAGTGKNIQYF. The chain has TRBV5-6 and TRBJ2-4; TRBD1 agrees at 9 bases. V lost 0 bases to trimming and J lost 4 bases; unmatched junction nucleotides: 2. This CDR3 region has 15 residues. CDR1 and CDR2 from the germline V gene are SGHDT and YYEEEE.

This clonotype was observed a few times. This chain links TRBV4-1 with TRBJ2-1, with 12 positions matching TRBD2. V was pared by 1 base and J by 6 bases, with 7 bases of the junction left unmatched. This CDR3 comprises 17 residues. The germline gives CDR1 MGHRA, CDR2 YSYEKL. The CDR3 loop is CASSQAPSGRAVNEQFF. Here the CDR3 DNA reads TGCGCCAGCAGCCAAGCCCCTAGCGGGAGGGCCGTCAATGAGCAGTTCTTC.

The rearrangement uses TRBV3-1 and TRBJ2-3, with 7 positions matching TRBD1. The CDR3 contains 15 residues. The J segment lost 3 bases and the V segment lost 2 bases, leaving 5 bases of the junction unmatched. Germline-derived CDR1 and CDR2 are LGHDT and YNNKEL (reference sequence). The CDR3 nucleotides read TGTGCCAGCAGCCAAAGGCAGGGGGTAACAGATACGCAGTATTTT. It is translated as CASSQRQGVTDTQYF.

This chain links TRBV18 with TRBJ2-7; 7 nucleotides line up with TRBD1. From germline, CDR1 is KGHSH and CDR2 LQKENI. The CDR3 length is 14 residues. Trimming at V came to 3 bases and at J to 5 bases, leaving 7 bases not matched to a gene. The CDR3 is CASSPLTGSNEQYF. CDR3 in DNA: TGTGCCAGCTCACCGCTGACAGGGAGTAACGAGCAGTACTTC. Combining the CDR3 with reference TRBV18 and TRBJ2-7 gives the whole variable domain NAGVMQNPRHLVRRRGQEARLRCSPMKGHSHVYWYRQLPEEGLKFMVYLQKENIIDESGMPKERFSAEFPKEGPSILRIQQVVRGDSAAYFCASSPLTGSNEQYFGPGTRLTVT.

In its sample, this clonotype was seen a few times. This chain connects TRBV28 to TRBJ1-5; TRBD1 might be the D (5 bases). The CDR3 length is 15 residues. Trimming stripped 1 base from V and 0 bases from J, with 7 bases between. Germline loops: CDR1 MDHEN, CDR2 SYDVKM. Here the CDR3 reads CASSLSRASNQPQHF. The CDR3 DNA reads TGTGCCAGCAGTTTATCCAGGGCTAGCAATCAGCCCCAGCATTTT.

This clonotype came up a few times. V usage is TRBV18 and J usage is TRBJ2-1, with a weak D call TRBD2 (6 bases). V lost 1 base, J lost 7 bases, and 20 bases lay in between. The length of the CDR3 is 17 residues. Germline V gene lookup returns CDR1 KGHSH and CDR2 LQKENI. The CDR3 protein is CASSPLVTSSLWNEQFF. DNA for the CDR3: TGTGCCAGCTCACCACTGGTCACTAGCTCGTTGTGGAATGAGCAGTTCTTC.

The CDR3 sequence is CASSLQPSGNYNEQFF. The CDR3 DNA reads TGTGCCAGCAGCTTACAACCTAGCGGGAATTACAATGAGCAGTTCTTC. The chain links TRBV7-2 to TRBJ2-1, with TRBD2 identical over 9 bases. The length of the CDR3 is 16 residues. From germline, CDR1 is SGHTA and CDR2 FQGNSA. The junction had 6 bases not matched to a gene; V was cut back by 2 bases and J by 4 bases.

The V and J genes are TRBV7-3 and TRBJ2-1, with 9 bases lining up with TRBD2. The CDR3 is made up of 16 amino acids. Unmatched junction bases numbered 4, after V lost 4 bases and J lost 0 bases. In germline, CDR1 is SGHTA, CDR2 FQGTGA. The CDR3 region has the DNA TGTGCCAGCAGCTCTATAGCGGGGGACTCCTACAATGAGCAGTTCTTC. Residues: CASSSIAGDSYNEQFF.

In this sample, this clonotype turned up a few times. CDR3 coding DNA: TGTGCCAGCAGCTTGGGACAGTATAACTATGGCTACACCTTC. It yields the protein CASSLGQYNYGYTF. The chain has TRBV5-6 and TRBJ1-2, with a weak D call TRBD1 (5 bases). Per the germline V gene, CDR1 is SGHDT and CDR2 is YYEEEE. The CDR3 sequence is 14 residues long. With 0 bases removed from V and 1 base from J, the gap between germline ends came to 7 bases.

This clonotype was seen only a few times. The chain carries TRBV4-1 and TRBJ1-1; D is unresolved. The CDR3 is 11 amino acids. With 1 base removed from V and 7 bases from J, the gap between germline ends came to 4 bases. The germline gives CDR1 MGHRA, CDR2 YSYEKL. CDR3 in DNA: TGCGCCAGCAGCCAAGGTTTTGAAGCTTTCTTT. Translated, it gives CASSQGFEAFF.

The genes are TRBV7-3 and TRBJ2-2; D is undetermined. This CDR3 is 15 amino acids long. V was shortened by 1 base and J by 0 bases, with 6 bases between the two germline ends. Germline CDR1 is SGHTA and CDR2 is FQGTGA. CDR3 nucleotide sequence: TGTGCCAGCAGCTTAAAGGGTTCGAACACCGGGGAGCTGTTTTTT. Translated: CASSLKGSNTGELFF.

This clonotype showed up just a few times. The chain carries TRBV20-1 and TRBJ2-1, with D hard to call. Trimming took 4 bases from V and 8 from J, leaving 6 bases between them. Germline V gene lookup returns CDR1 DFQATT and CDR2 SNEGSKA (reference sequence). There are 10 residues in the CDR3. CDR3 residues: CSANGHEQFF. The CDR3 DNA is TGCAGTGCTAACGGGCATGAGCAGTTCTTC.

This chain joins TRBV6-1 and TRBJ2-1, with TRBD2 matching over 9 bases. The CDR3 length is 15 residues. The J segment lost 2 bases and the V segment lost 6 bases, leaving 5 bases of the junction unmatched. CDR1 MNHNS and CDR2 SASEGT come from the germline V gene. This CDR3 reads CASRETSGTYNEQFF. The CDR3 DNA sequence: TGTGCCAGCAGAGAGACTAGCGGAACCTACAATGAGCAGTTCTTC.

The chain uses TRBV6-1 and TRBJ2-2; D call uncertain. This CDR3 has 15 residues. From germline, CDR1 is MNHNS and CDR2 SASEGT. V was shortened by 8 bases and J by 0 bases, with 13 bases between the two germline ends. The CDR3 here is CASAGRAPNTGELFF. As DNA, the CDR3 is TGTGCCAGCGCCGGCCGGGCCCCGAACACCGGGGAGCTGTTTTTT.

The sample holds a few counts of this clonotype. V is TRBV28 and J is TRBJ2-3; 8 positions agree with TRBD2. Unmatched junction bases numbered 6, after V lost 2 bases and J lost 2 bases. This CDR3 spans 16 amino acids. CDR1 and CDR2 (germline): MDHEN, SYDVKM. CDR3 sequence (DNA): TGTGCCAGCAGTTTAAACGGAGCGGGGGCCACAGATACGCAGTATTTT. It encodes CASSLNGAGATDTQYF.

This clonotype was detected a few times. The chain joins TRBV25-1 to TRBJ1-1; TRBD1 matches at 7 bases. CDR3 length: 15 amino acids. With 5 bases clipped from V and 0 bases from J, the junction kept 6 bases outside the gene matches. Per germline, CDR1 MGHDK and CDR2 SYGVNS. In DNA, the CDR3 is TGTGCCAGCAGTTCACTGACAGGGTTGAACACTGAAGCTTTCTTT. The encoded protein is CASSSLTGLNTEAFF.